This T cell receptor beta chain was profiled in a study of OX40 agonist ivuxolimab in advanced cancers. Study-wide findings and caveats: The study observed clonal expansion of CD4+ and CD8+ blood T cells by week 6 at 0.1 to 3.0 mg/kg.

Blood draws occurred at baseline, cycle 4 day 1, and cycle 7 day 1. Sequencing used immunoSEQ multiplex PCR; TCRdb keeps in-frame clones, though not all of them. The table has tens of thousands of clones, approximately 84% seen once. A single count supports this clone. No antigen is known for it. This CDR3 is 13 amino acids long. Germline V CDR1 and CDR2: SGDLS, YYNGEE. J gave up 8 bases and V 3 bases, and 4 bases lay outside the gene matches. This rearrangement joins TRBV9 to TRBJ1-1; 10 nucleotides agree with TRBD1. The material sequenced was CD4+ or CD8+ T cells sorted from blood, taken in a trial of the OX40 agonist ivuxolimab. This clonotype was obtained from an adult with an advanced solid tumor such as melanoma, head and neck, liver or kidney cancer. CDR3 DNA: TGTGCCAGCAGCGGACAGGGGGCGCGCGAAGCTTTCTTT. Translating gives CASSGQGAREAFF. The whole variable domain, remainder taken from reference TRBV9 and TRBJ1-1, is DSGVTQTPKHLITATGQRVTLRCSPRSGDLSVYWYQQSLDQGLQFLIQYYNGEERAKGNILERFSAQQFPDLHSELNLSSLELGDSALYFCASSGQGAREAFFGQGTRLTVV.